What follows describes a single TCR beta chain. The CDR3 is made up of 13 amino acids. Trimming removed 6 bases from V and 5 bases from J, with 13 bases in between. This entry comes from a study of blood T cell repertoires in COVID-19. Patients from Seattle were sampled longitudinally, starting during active infection. Using immunoSEQ multiplex PCR, the repertoire was profiled, and TCRdb retains in-frame clones only, with some absent. The sample consists of fewer than 400,000 clones, about nine tenths of them appearing once. The source material was peripheral blood. This TCR derives from a woman under 40 with COVID-19, enrolled during active disease. The chain combines TRBV12-3 or TRBV12-4 with TRBJ1-2; TRBD1 might be the D (5 bases). The CDR3 is CASSIQGSYGYTF. The CDR3 DNA is TGTGCCAGCAGCATTCAGGGTAGTTATGGCTACACCTTC.